This TCR beta chain was recovered during a study of shared clonotypes between healthy human individuals. Across the whole study: Each donor's CD8 memory used one plate, CD8 naive two, each CD4 subset three. Study-wide points: Tissues were not sampled, only blood, and their repertoires likely differ.

The table came from immunoSEQ multiplex PCR; TCRdb's copy has only in-frame clones and leaves some out. This table has about 380,000 clones, 90% to 98% appearing once. V lost 5 bases, J lost 5 bases, and 13 bases lay in between. This CDR3 is 14 amino acids long. Germline values: CDR1 MRHNA, CDR2 SNTAGT. Both CD45RO+ cells and CCR7-negative CD45RA+ TemRA cells were combined to make up CD8 memory. This clone showed up just once. Its cognate antigen is unknown. The sequenced material came from memory CD8+ T cells sorted from blood. Noted subset: CD45RO+ cells pooled with CCR7-negative TemRA cells. This receptor was taken from a man aged 25 to 45 in good health. The chain couples TRBV6-4 to TRBJ2-1; tentatively, D is TRBD2 (7 bases). CDR3 residues: CASSPWGGNNEQFF. CDR3 nucleotide sequence: TGTGCCAGCAGTCCCTGGGGGGGCAACAATGAGCAGTTCTTC.